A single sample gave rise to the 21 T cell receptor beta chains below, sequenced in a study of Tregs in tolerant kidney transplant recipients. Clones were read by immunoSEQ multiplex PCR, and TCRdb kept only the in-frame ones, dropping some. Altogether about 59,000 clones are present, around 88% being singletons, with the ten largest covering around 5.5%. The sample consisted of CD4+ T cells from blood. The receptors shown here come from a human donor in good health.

CDR3: CASSDPSGRSGYEQYF. The DNA of the CDR3 is TGTGCCAGCAGTGATCCTAGCGGGAGGTCAGGCTACGAGCAGTACTTC. The chain links TRBV2 to TRBJ2-7; 11 bases align to TRBD2. Losses at the gene ends were 3 bases for V and 3 bases for J; bases not matched to a gene: 7. Per germline, CDR1 SNHLY and CDR2 FYNNEI. The CDR3 consists of 16 residues.

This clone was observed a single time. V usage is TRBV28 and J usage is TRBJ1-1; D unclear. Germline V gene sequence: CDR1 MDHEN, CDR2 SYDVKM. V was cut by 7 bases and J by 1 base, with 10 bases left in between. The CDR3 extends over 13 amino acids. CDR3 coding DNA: TGTGCCAGCATATGGGCATCGAACACTGAAGCTTTCTTT. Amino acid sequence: CASIWASNTEAFF.

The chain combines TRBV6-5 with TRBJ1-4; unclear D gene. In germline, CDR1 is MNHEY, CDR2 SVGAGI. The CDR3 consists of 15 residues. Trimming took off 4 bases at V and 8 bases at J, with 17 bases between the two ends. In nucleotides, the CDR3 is TGTGCCAGCAGTTTGGGTGCGGGTTTAGGGGAAAAACTGTTTTTT. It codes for CASSLGAGLGEKLFF.

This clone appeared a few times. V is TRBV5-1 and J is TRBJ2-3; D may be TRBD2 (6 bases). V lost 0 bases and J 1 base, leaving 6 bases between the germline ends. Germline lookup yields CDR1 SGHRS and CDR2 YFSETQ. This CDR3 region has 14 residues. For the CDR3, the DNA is TGCGCCAGCAGCTTGGGCGGGGGCACAGATACGCAGTATTTT. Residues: CASSLGGGTDTQYF.

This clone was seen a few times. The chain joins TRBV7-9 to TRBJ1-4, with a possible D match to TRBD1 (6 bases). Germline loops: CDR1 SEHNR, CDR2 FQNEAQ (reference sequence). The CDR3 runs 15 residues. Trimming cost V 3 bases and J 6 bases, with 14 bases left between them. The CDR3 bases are TGTGCCAGCAGCTTCTCGGGGGCGAAGGATGAAAAACTGTTTTTT. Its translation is CASSFSGAKDEKLFF.

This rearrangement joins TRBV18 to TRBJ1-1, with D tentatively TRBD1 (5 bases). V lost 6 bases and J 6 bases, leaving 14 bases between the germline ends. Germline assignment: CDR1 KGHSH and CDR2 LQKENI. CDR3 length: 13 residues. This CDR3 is CASSPGVGAEAFF. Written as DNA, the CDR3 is TGTGCCAGCTCCCCGGGGGTGGGCGCTGAAGCTTTCTTT.

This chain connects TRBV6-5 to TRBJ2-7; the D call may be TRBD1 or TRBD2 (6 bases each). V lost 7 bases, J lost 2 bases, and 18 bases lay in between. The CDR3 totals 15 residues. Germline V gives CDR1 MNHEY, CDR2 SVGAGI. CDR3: CASNRQRGRTYEQYF. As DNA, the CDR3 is TGTGCCAGCAATAGGCAACGGGGGCGAACCTACGAGCAGTACTTC.

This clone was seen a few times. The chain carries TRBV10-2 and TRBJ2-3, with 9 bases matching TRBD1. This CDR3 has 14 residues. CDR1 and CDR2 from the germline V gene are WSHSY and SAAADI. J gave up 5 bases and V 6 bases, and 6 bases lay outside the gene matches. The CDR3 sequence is CASRQQGAGDTQYF. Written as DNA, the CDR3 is TGCGCCAGCAGACAACAGGGGGCGGGAGATACGCAGTATTTT.

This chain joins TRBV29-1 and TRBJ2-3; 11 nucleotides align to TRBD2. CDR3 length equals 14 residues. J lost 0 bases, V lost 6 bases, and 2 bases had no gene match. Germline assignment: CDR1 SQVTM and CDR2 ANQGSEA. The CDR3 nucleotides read TGCAGCGTAATAGCGGGGGGGAGCACAGATACGCAGTATTTT. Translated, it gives CSVIAGGSTDTQYF.

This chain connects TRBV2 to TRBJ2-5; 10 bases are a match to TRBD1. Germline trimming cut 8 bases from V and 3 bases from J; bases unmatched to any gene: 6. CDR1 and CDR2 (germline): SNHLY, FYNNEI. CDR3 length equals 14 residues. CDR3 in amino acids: CASSGDRGEETQYF. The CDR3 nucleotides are TGTGCCAGCTCCGGGGACAGGGGAGAAGAGACCCAGTACTTC.

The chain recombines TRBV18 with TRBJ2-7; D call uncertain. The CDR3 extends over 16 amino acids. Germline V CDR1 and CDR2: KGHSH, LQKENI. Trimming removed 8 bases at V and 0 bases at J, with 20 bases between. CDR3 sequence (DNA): TGTGCCAGCGCGTTTTCTATAGGCCATACCTCCTACGAGCAGTACTTC. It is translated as CASAFSIGHTSYEQYF.

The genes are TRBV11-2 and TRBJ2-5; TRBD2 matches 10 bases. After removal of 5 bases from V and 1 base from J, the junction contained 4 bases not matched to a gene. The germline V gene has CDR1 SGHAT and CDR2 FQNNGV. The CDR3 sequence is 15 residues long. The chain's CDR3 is CASSPSGGAQETQYF. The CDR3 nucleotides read TGTGCCAGCAGCCCGAGCGGGGGGGCCCAAGAGACCCAGTACTTC.

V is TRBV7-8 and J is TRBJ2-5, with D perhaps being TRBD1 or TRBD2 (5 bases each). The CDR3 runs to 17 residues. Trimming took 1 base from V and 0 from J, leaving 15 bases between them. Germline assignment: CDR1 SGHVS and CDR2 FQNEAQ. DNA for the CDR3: TGTGCCAGCAGCTTAGGGGTGAGGGGTTTTTACCAAGAGACCCAGTACTTC. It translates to CASSLGVRGFYQETQYF.

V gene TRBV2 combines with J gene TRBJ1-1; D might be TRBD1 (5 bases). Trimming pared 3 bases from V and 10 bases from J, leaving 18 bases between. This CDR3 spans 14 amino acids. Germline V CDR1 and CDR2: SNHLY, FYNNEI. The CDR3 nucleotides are TGTGCCAGCAGTGAGCGCCCAGGGTCTCGTGGAGCTTTCTTT. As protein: CASSERPGSRGAFF.

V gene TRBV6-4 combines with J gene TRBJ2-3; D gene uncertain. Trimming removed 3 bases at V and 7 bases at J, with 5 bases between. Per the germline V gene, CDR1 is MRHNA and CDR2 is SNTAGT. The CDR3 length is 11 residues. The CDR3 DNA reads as TGTGCCAGCAGTGAAGGGCATACGCAGTATTTT. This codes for CASSEGHTQYF.

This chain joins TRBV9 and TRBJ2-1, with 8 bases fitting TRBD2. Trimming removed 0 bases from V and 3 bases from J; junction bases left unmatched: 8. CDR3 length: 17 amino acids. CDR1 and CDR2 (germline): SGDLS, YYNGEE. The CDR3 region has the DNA TGTGCCAGCAGCGTAGCGCCAGCGGGAGCCGTCTACAATGAGCAGTTCTTC. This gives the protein CASSVAPAGAVYNEQFF. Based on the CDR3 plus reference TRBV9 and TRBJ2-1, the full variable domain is DSGVTQTPKHLITATGQRVTLRCSPRSGDLSVYWYQQSLDQGLQFLIQYYNGEERAKGNILERFSAQQFPDLHSELNLSSLELGDSALYFCASSVAPAGAVYNEQFFGPGTRLTVL.

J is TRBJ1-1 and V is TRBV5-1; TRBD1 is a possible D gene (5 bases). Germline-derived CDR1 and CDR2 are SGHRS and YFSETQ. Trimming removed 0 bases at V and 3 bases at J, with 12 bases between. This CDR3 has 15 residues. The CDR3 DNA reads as TGCGCCAGCAGCTTGGCCTTGTCAGGGCACACTGAAGCTTTCTTT. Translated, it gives CASSLALSGHTEAFF.

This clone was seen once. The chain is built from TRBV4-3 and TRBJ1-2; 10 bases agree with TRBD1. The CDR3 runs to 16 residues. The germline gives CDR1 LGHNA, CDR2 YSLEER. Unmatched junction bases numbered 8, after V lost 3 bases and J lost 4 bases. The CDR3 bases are TGCGCCAGCAGCCACGACCGGGACAGGGGCTCCTATGGCTACACCTTC. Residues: CASSHDRDRGSYGYTF.

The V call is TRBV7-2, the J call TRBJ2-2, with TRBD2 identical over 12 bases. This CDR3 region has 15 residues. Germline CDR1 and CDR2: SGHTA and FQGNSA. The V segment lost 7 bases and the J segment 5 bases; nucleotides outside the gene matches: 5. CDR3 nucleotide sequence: TGTGCCAGCATCTTGACTAGCGGGGGTACCGGGGAGCTGTTTTTT. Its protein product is CASILTSGGTGELFF.

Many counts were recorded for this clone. CDR3 protein: CASSQVKGANEKLFF. For the CDR3, the DNA is TGCGCCAGCAGCCAAGTAAAGGGAGCTAATGAAAAACTGTTTTTT. This chain links TRBV4-1 with TRBJ1-4; no reliable D call. The CDR3 extends over 15 amino acids. Germline CDR1 reads MGHRA; CDR2 reads YSYEKL. Deletions cut 1 base from V and 3 bases from J, with 9 bases between.

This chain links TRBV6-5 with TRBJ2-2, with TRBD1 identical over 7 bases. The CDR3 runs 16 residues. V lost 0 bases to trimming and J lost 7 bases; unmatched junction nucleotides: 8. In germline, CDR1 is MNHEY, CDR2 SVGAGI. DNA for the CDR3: TGTGCCAGCAGTTACTCGAGGGGGCTGTTGCACGGGGAGCTGTTTTTT. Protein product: CASSYSRGLLHGELFF.